The 19 T cell receptor beta chains below all came from one sample that was sequenced in a study of response to subunit inactivated influenza vaccine. Via MiXCR, TCRdb re-called the RT-PCR reads, giving one row per CDR3 protein. The profile covers around 170,000 distinct CDR3 sequences, with about 10% appearing a single time and approximately 35% taken by the ten largest. The input for sequencing was CD8+ T cells sorted from PBMCs, taken roughly 24 months after vaccination. These receptors originate from a man between 50 and 75 years old who received an inactivated influenza vaccine.

This clonotype showed up many times. The chain has TRBV20-1 and TRBJ1-1; TRBD1 matches 8 bases. V trimming: 6 bases; J trimming: 3 bases; junction bases outside the gene matches: 6. CDR1 and CDR2 (germline): DFQATT, SNEGSKA (reference sequence). The CDR3 runs 13 residues. CDR3 region: CSAWAGGYTEAFF. In DNA form, the CDR3 reads TGCAGTGCCTGGGCAGGGGGCTACACTGAAGCTTTCTTT.

This clonotype occurred a few times. This rearrangement joins TRBV7-9 to TRBJ1-1; D is unclear. Germline loops: CDR1 SEHNR, CDR2 FQNEAQ (reference sequence). Trimming shortened V by 3 bases and J by 4 bases, and 6 bases separated the two germline ends. This CDR3 has 12 amino acids. The CDR3 is CASSFVSTEAFF. CDR3 sequence (DNA): TGTGCCAGCAGCTTCGTGAGCACTGAAGCTTTCTTT.

The genes are TRBV6-2 or TRBV6-3 and TRBJ1-5; 7 bases line up with TRBD1. Looked up from germline, CDR1 is MNHEY and CDR2 is SVGEGT. The V segment lost 2 bases and the J segment 2 bases; nucleotides outside the gene matches: 3. This CDR3 is built from 15 residues. DNA of the CDR3: TGTGCCAGCAGTTACCTCGGACAGGGCAATCAGCCCCAGCATTTT. The encoded protein is CASSYLGQGNQPQHF.

The chain combines TRBV9 with TRBJ1-3; the D is unclear. V was pared by 0 bases and J by 2 bases, with 9 bases between. This CDR3 has 15 residues. Germline values: CDR1 SGDLS, CDR2 YYNGEE. The CDR3 is CASSVGSFTGNTIYF. The CDR3, as DNA: TGTGCCAGCAGCGTAGGTTCATTCACTGGAAACACCATATATTTT.

This clonotype was detected only a few times. The chain combines TRBV3-1 with TRBJ2-7, with TRBD2 as a possible D gene (5 bases). Looked up from germline, CDR1 is LGHDT and CDR2 is YNNKEL (reference sequence). The length of the CDR3 is 15 residues. The germline V and J ends were trimmed by 7 bases and 5 bases, with 21 bases remaining between them. DNA of the CDR3: TGTGCCAGCACCCAGGAGGCCTCTTTTACCCACGAGCAGTACTTC. Amino acid sequence: CASTQEASFTHEQYF.

This clonotype was counted many times. This sequence joins TRBV3-1 and TRBJ1-5; possible D gene TRBD1, 5 bases. This CDR3 contains 13 residues. Germline CDR1 LGHDT, CDR2 YNNKEL (reference sequence). V was cut by 8 bases and J by 1 base, with 9 bases left in between. CDR3 loop: CASGGRSNQPQHF. The CDR3 coding sequence is TGTGCCAGCGGGGGGAGGAGCAATCAGCCCCAGCATTTT. Full variable domain (missing parts from reference TRBV3-1 and TRBJ1-5): DTAVSQTPKYLVTQMGNDKSIKCEQNLGHDTMYWYKQDSKKFLKIMFSYNNKELIINETVPNRFSPKSPDKAHLNLHINSLELGDSAVYFCASGGRSNQPQHFGDGTRLSIL.

J is TRBJ2-1 and V is TRBV12-3 or TRBV12-4, with D perhaps matching TRBD1 (6 bases). The CDR3 sequence is 12 residues long. The V end lost 6 bases, the J end lost 8 bases, and 11 bases lay between the germline ends. CDR3 nucleotide sequence: TGTGCCAGCAGCTACTACAGGGATGAGCAGTTCTTC. Its translation: CASSYYRDEQFF.

There are many counts of this clonotype. The rearrangement uses TRBV4-1 and TRBJ2-1, with D possibly being TRBD1 (5 bases). The germline V gene has CDR1 MGHRA and CDR2 YSYEKL. The ends were cut back, 0 bases at V and 0 bases at J, with 9 bases in the middle. The CDR3 is 16 residues long. As DNA, the CDR3 is TGCGCCAGCAGCCAAGACAGGGTCGCCTCCTACAATGAGCAGTTCTTC. Its translation: CASSQDRVASYNEQFF.

The genes are TRBV28 and TRBJ2-5; TRBD2 matches 8 bases. Germline CDR1 and CDR2: MDHEN and SYDVKM. J lost 3 bases, V lost 6 bases, and 0 bases had no gene match. The CDR3 is made up of 12 amino acids. The CDR3 DNA follows: TGTGCCAGCAGGGGACTAGAAGAGACCCAGTACTTC. Its translation: CASRGLEETQYF.

This clonotype was detected a few times. The V gene is TRBV3-1, the J gene TRBJ2-1; TRBD1 matches at 10 bases. The CDR3 sequence is 15 residues long. Germline V gene sequence: CDR1 LGHDT, CDR2 YNNKEL (reference sequence). Germline trimming cut 4 bases from V and 2 bases from J; bases unmatched to any gene: 2. CDR3 loop: CASSPTGGAYNEQFF. The CDR3 nucleotides read TGTGCCAGCAGCCCGACAGGGGGCGCCTACAATGAGCAGTTCTTC.

The sample holds many counts of this clonotype. The V gene is TRBV11-2, the J gene TRBJ2-3; the D gene is possibly TRBD2 (5 bases). V lost 0 bases and J lost 5, with 9 bases in between. CDR1 and CDR2 from the germline V gene are SGHAT and FQNNGV. The CDR3 is 14 amino acids. CDR3 DNA: TGTGCCAGCAGCTTAGACCTAGCAGGAGATACGCAGTATTTT. It codes for CASSLDLAGDTQYF. The whole variable domain, filled in from reference TRBV11-2 and TRBJ2-3, reads EAGVAQSPRYKIIEKRQSVAFWCNPISGHATLYWYQQILGQGPKLLIQFQNNGVVDDSQLPKDRFSAERLKGVDSTLKIQPAKLEDSAVYLCASSLDLAGDTQYFGPGTRLTVL.

This clonotype was picked up one time. The chain couples TRBV7-9 to TRBJ2-1, with 9 positions matching TRBD1. Looked up from germline, CDR1 is SEHNR and CDR2 is FQNEAQ (reference sequence). The CDR3 consists of 16 residues. The ends lost 5 bases at V and 2 bases at J; junction bases unmatched: 7. The CDR3 reads CASSAGTGRAYNEQFF. CDR3 bases: TGTGCCAGCAGCGCCGGGACAGGGCGGGCCTACAATGAGCAGTTCTTC.

The chain employs TRBV4-2 and TRBJ2-1; no clear D. Trimming cost V 0 bases and J 7 bases, with 13 bases left between them. Germline V gene sequence: CDR1 LGHNA, CDR2 YNFKEQ. The CDR3 has 15 amino acids. CDR3 in amino acids: CASSQDRADGNEQFF. The CDR3 region has the DNA TGTGCCAGCAGCCAAGATCGCGCCGACGGGAATGAGCAGTTCTTC.

This chain links TRBV7-9 with TRBJ2-7, with TRBD2 matching 14 bases. The germline V gene has CDR1 SEHNR and CDR2 FQNEAQ (reference sequence). The CDR3 totals 17 residues. The ends lost 4 bases at V and 4 bases at J; junction bases unmatched: 9. The CDR3 sequence: CASSSPGTSGRLYEQYF. CDR3 in DNA: TGTGCCAGCAGCTCACCCGGGACTAGCGGGAGACTGTACGAGCAGTACTTC.

This clonotype was counted ten times or more. The chain is built from TRBV4-3 and TRBJ2-7; 14 positions match TRBD2. The CDR3 consists of 20 residues. Germline V gene data show CDR1 as LGHNA and CDR2 as YSLEER. The ends lost 4 bases at V and 2 bases at J; junction bases unmatched: 16. The CDR3 region has the DNA TGCGCCAGCAGCCCCCCAAGGGGCCGGGGACTAGCGGGAGCTCCCTACGAGCAGTACTTC. This sequence encodes CASSPPRGRGLAGAPYEQYF.

Ten or more counts support this clonotype. The chain recombines TRBV6-2 or TRBV6-3 with TRBJ2-7; 11 bases fit TRBD2. The germline gives CDR1 MNHEY, CDR2 SVGEGT. The CDR3 extends over 16 amino acids. With 0 bases clipped from V and 3 bases from J, the junction kept 4 bases outside the gene matches. The CDR3 DNA reads TGTGCCAGCAGTTACTCGCTCCTAGCGGGGGGCTACGAGCAGTACTTC. Protein sequence: CASSYSLLAGGYEQYF.

This chain joins TRBV11-2 and TRBJ2-1; D not resolved. The CDR3 length is 13 residues. With 3 bases removed from V and 6 bases from J, the gap between germline ends came to 9 bases. The germline V gene encodes CDR1 SGHAT and CDR2 FQNNGV. The CDR3 spells CASSLFRFNEQFF. The CDR3 DNA is TGTGCCAGCAGCTTGTTCCGATTCAATGAGCAGTTCTTC.

The V call is TRBV30, the J call TRBJ1-1; unclear D gene. Per the germline V gene, CDR1 is GTSNPN and CDR2 is SVGIG (reference sequence). The CDR3 is 13 amino acids. V was trimmed by 3 bases and J by 1 base, leaving 9 bases between them. This CDR3 reads CAWSFLGNTEAFF. As DNA, the CDR3 is TGTGCCTGGAGCTTCTTGGGGAACACTGAAGCTTTCTTT. The full variable domain, completed using reference TRBV30 and TRBJ1-1, is SQTIHQWPATLVQPVGSPLSLECTVEGTSNPNLYWYRQAAGRGLQLLFYSVGIGQISSEVPQNLSASRPQDRQFILSSKKLLLSDSGFYLCAWSFLGNTEAFFGQGTRLTVV.

This clonotype was seen a few times. The chain carries TRBV12-3 or TRBV12-4 and TRBJ2-5, with D perhaps TRBD2 (6 bases). This CDR3 comprises 16 residues. V lost 6 bases, J lost 0 bases, and 17 bases lay in between. The DNA of the CDR3 is TGTGCCAGCAGAGGCCAAGCGGGCGGTCACCAAGAGACCCAGTACTTC. Its protein is CASRGQAGGHQETQYF.